These 19 T cell receptor beta chains came from one sample sequenced in a study of regulatory T cells in long-lasting Graves disease. Sequencing libraries for TCR beta were prepared with iRepertoire HTBI primers and Arm-PCR of CDR3 regions. TCRdb fed the multiplex PCR reads into MiXCR, producing one record per CDR3 protein. The table lists about 450,000 distinct CDR3 sequences, over 15% of them singletons. The sample's time point: newly diagnosed GD, antithyroid drugs for less than 3 months. Preparation of the TCR library used RNA extracted from PBMCs. These data were also reused for a study on T cells in Graves' hyperthyroidism and ophthalmopathy.

The input for sequencing was peripheral blood mononuclear cells (PBMCs), taken at new diagnosis, from a patient treated with antithyroid drugs. These receptor sequences come from a woman in her 30s with Graves disease.

The table lists this clonotype with many counts. The chain has TRBV11-1 and TRBJ2-3; D is unclear. V lost 1 base to trimming and J lost 5 bases, with 13 bases between them. Per germline, CDR1 SGHAT and CDR2 FQDESV (reference sequence). The CDR3 covers 15 residues. For the CDR3, the DNA is TGTGCCAGCAGCTTAGAGGCTCCCTCGGGAGATACGCAGTATTTT. Its protein product is CASSLEAPSGDTQYF.

This clonotype was observed at least ten times. CDR3 amino acids: CASYWTGGDPGLANNEQFF. CDR3 nucleotide sequence: TGTGCTAGTTATTGGACAGGGGGGGACCCGGGACTAGCGAACAATGAGCAGTTCTTC. This chain connects TRBV12-5 to TRBJ2-1; the D gene could be TRBD1 or TRBD2 (10 bases each). Deletions cut 8 bases from V and 5 bases from J, with 31 bases between. Per the germline V gene, CDR1 is LGHNT and CDR2 is FRNRAP. This CDR3 is built from 19 residues.

This clonotype was seen ten or more times. The V call is TRBV3-1, the J call TRBJ2-7, with 7 bases lining up with TRBD2. The CDR3 is 15 amino acids. V gave up 4 bases and J gave up 5 bases; unmatched junction bases: 11. Germline assignment: CDR1 LGHDT and CDR2 YNNKEL (reference sequence). CDR3 residues: CASSLEAGVAHEQYF. In DNA, the CDR3 is TGTGCCAGCAGCCTGGAGGCGGGAGTCGCCCACGAGCAGTACTTC.

Concerning this clonotype itself: A read error may be the cause here, since a much bigger clone is one base away. The chain recombines TRBV7-9 with TRBJ2-1; TRBD1 might be the D (6 bases). This CDR3 comprises 13 residues. Per germline, CDR1 SEHNR and CDR2 FQNEAQ (reference sequence). Here the CDR3 DNA reads TGTGCCAGCGGCTTACAGGGTTACAATGAGCAGTTCTTC. Translation: CASGLQGYNEQFF.

This clonotype has ten or more counts. The chain recombines TRBV7-9 with TRBJ1-1, with 7 bases identical to TRBD1. With 3 bases clipped from V and 5 bases from J, the junction kept 15 bases outside the gene matches. Germline V gene sequence: CDR1 SEHNR, CDR2 FQNEAQ (reference sequence). The CDR3 length is 17 residues. The CDR3 region has the DNA TGTGCCAGCAGCTTGGACAGGCTAACGCCTTCGGGGACTGAAGCTTTCTTT. Protein: CASSLDRLTPSGTEAFF.

This clonotype came up a few times. At one of its ends the junction is not consistent with the germline gene, which may arise from a read error. The chain combines TRBV5-1 with TRBJ2-1; tentative D call: TRBD1 (6 bases). CDR1 and CDR2 (germline): SGHRS, YFSETQ. The CDR3 is 14 amino acids. The CDR3 DNA sequence: TGCGCCAGCAGCTCGGACAGTTCCTACAATAAGCAGTTCTTC. Translation: CASSSDSSYNKQFF.

This clonotype came up a few times. The chain carries TRBV20-1 and TRBJ1-3; D is ambiguous. V dropped 4 bases and J dropped 9 bases, with 10 bases sitting between them. Germline lookup yields CDR1 DFQATT and CDR2 SNEGSKA (reference sequence). CDR3 length: 11 residues. For the CDR3, the DNA is TGCAGTGCTACCCCAGGCGGCACCATATATTTT. It yields the protein CSATPGGTIYF.

The sample holds many counts of this clonotype. V gene TRBV7-8 combines with J gene TRBJ1-5, with TRBD1 matching 7 bases. Germline trimming cut 5 bases from V and 5 bases from J; bases unmatched to any gene: 6. From germline, CDR1 is SGHVS and CDR2 FQNEAQ. This CDR3 is 14 amino acids long. This chain's CDR3 is CASSGQVLDQPQHF. The DNA of the CDR3 is TGTGCCAGCAGCGGACAGGTCCTAGATCAGCCCCAGCATTTT.

This clonotype was seen at least ten times. The chain recombines TRBV12-3 or TRBV12-4 with TRBJ1-5; no clear D. Trimming cost V 5 bases and J 0 bases, with 8 bases left between them. This CDR3 has 14 amino acids. The CDR3 here is CASSGPYSNQPQHF. The CDR3 region has the DNA TGTGCCAGCAGTGGACCCTATAGCAATCAGCCCCAGCATTTT.

This clonotype was counted ten times or more. V gene TRBV28 combines with J gene TRBJ2-7; 11 nucleotides agree with TRBD2. This CDR3 has 15 amino acids. Trimming cost V 5 bases and J 0 bases; bases outside gene matches: 3. From germline, CDR1 is MDHEN and CDR2 SYDVKM. In DNA, the CDR3 is TGTGCCAGCAGTACCGGGACTAGCGGCTCCTACGAGCAGTACTTC. It translates to CASSTGTSGSYEQYF.

On this clonotype: A read error may explain this, as a much larger clone is one base away. The chain couples TRBV10-3 to TRBJ2-5; no reliable D call. With 6 bases removed from V and 3 bases from J, the gap between germline ends came to 5 bases. Germline CDR1 is ENHRY and CDR2 is SYGVKD. CDR3 length: 11 residues. The DNA of the CDR3 is TGTGCCATCAGCAAGGAAGAGACCCAGTACTTC. It encodes CAISKEETQYF.

V gene TRBV9 combines with J gene TRBJ1-6; maybe TRBD1 (6 bases). Deletions cut 0 bases from V and 7 bases from J, with 11 bases between. CDR1 and CDR2 (germline): SGDLS, YYNGEE. The CDR3 contains 15 residues. CDR3 residues: CASSVGRGANSPLHF. CDR3 coding DNA: TGTGCCAGCAGCGTAGGGAGGGGGGCGAATTCACCCCTCCACTTT.

This clonotype was seen repeatedly, ten times or more. This CDR3 reads CASSEAPSYEQYF. The CDR3 DNA is TGTGCCAGCAGTGAAGCCCCGTCTTACGAGCAGTACTTC. This rearrangement joins TRBV28 to TRBJ2-7; D remains ambiguous. Per germline, CDR1 MDHEN and CDR2 SYDVKM. CDR3 size: 13 residues. V was shortened by 5 bases and J by 4 bases, with 12 bases between the two germline ends.

The V gene is TRBV5-1, the J gene TRBJ1-1; TRBD1 might be the D (6 bases). Germline V CDR1 and CDR2: SGHRS, YFSETQ. Trimming left V 2 bases short and J 4 bases short, with 12 bases between. The CDR3 spans 14 residues. The DNA for the CDR3 is TGCGCCAGCAGCTTAACCACAGGGAGCACTGAAGCTTTCTTT. It yields the protein CASSLTTGSTEAFF. The full variable domain, in which reference TRBV5-1 and TRBJ1-1 provide the parts outside the CDR3, is KAGVTQTPRYLIKTRGQQVTLSCSPISGHRSVSWYQQTPGQGLQFLFEYFSETQRNKGNFPGRFSGRQFSNSRSEMNVSTLELGDSALYLCASSLTTGSTEAFFGQGTRLTVV.

This clonotype was counted at least ten times. The J gene is TRBJ1-5, the V gene TRBV12-3 or TRBV12-4; 9 nucleotides agree with TRBD1. Germline trimming cut 5 bases from V and 2 bases from J; bases unmatched to any gene: 7. This CDR3 region has 16 residues. The CDR3 sequence is CASSTTDRGGNQPQHF. The CDR3 nucleotides read TGTGCCAGCAGTACTACGGACAGGGGAGGCAATCAGCCCCAGCATTTT.

In its sample, this clonotype was seen a few times. The chain has TRBV19 and TRBJ2-2, with D possibly matching TRBD1 (5 bases). This CDR3 has 14 amino acids. V was pared by 4 bases and J by 3 bases, with 9 bases between. Germline CDR1 is LNHDA and CDR2 is SQIVND (reference sequence). The CDR3 is CASSSRADTGELFF. For the CDR3, the DNA is TGTGCCAGTAGTAGCAGGGCGGACACCGGGGAGCTGTTTTTT.

This clonotype was detected only a few times. Its ends do not fully match the called genes, so a read error is possible. The chain combines TRBV7-9 with TRBJ2-7, with D perhaps being TRBD1 or TRBD2 (5 bases each). CDR3 length: 14 amino acids. Germline V gene sequence: CDR1 SEHNR, CDR2 FQNEAQ (reference sequence). CDR3 region: CASSLGDAGSERYF. In DNA, the CDR3 is TGTGCCAGCAGCTTAGGGGACGCAGGGAGCGAGCGGTACTTC.

This clonotype has at least ten counts. The rearrangement uses TRBV2 and TRBJ2-3; D not certain. The CDR3 loop spans 13 amino acids. Germline CDR1 SNHLY, CDR2 FYNNEI. V was cut by 7 bases and J by 2 bases, with 10 bases left in between. CDR3 sequence (DNA): TGTGCCAGCATTCAAGAGGTCACAGATACGCAGTATTTT. This encodes CASIQEVTDTQYF.

This chain uses TRBV25-1 with TRBJ2-1; no reliable D call. The CDR3 sequence is 14 residues long. The germline CDR1 and CDR2 sequences are MGHDK and SYGVNS. Trimming shortened V by 5 bases and J by 5 bases, and 13 bases separated the two germline ends. CDR3 loop: CASSLGPENNEQFF. The DNA of the CDR3 is TGTGCCAGCAGTCTTGGACCCGAAAACAATGAGCAGTTCTTC.